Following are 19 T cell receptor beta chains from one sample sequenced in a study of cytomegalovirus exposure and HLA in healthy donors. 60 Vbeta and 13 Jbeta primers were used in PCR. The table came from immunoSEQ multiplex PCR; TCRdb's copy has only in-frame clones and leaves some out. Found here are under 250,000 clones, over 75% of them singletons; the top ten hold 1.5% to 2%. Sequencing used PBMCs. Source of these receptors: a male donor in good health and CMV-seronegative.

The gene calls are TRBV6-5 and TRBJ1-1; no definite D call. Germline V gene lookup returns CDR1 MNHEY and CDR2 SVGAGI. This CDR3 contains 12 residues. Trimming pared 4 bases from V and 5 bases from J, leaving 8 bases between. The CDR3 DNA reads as TGTGCCAGCAGTTCAGGTAGAACTGAAGCTTTCTTT. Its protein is CASSSGRTEAFF.

Written as DNA, the CDR3 is TGTGCCAGCAGCCTAAAGCGGGGGGCCTTCTACAATGAGCAGTTCTTC. Amino acids: CASSLKRGAFYNEQFF. The chain employs TRBV5-6 and TRBJ2-1, with 9 bases aligning to TRBD2. Germline V gene lookup returns CDR1 SGHDT and CDR2 YYEEEE. V shed 4 bases and J 3 bases; nucleotides not matched to a gene: 8. The CDR3 extends over 16 amino acids.

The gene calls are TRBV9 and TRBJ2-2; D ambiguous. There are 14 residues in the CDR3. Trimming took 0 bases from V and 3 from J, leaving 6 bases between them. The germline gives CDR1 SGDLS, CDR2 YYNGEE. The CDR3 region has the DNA TGTGCCAGCAGCGTAGGCGCGGACACCGGGGAGCTGTTTTTT. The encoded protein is CASSVGADTGELFF.

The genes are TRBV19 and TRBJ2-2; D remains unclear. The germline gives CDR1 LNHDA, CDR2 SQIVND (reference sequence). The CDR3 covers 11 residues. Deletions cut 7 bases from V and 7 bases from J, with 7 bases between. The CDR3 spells CASNGGGELFF. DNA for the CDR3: TGTGCCAGTAACGGCGGCGGGGAGCTGTTTTTT.

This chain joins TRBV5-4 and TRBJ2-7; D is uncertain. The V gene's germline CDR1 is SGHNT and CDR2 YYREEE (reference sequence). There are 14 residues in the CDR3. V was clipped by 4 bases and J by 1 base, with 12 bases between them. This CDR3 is CASSPDPGSYEQYF. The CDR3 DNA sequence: TGTGCCAGCAGCCCAGACCCGGGTTCCTACGAGCAGTACTTC.

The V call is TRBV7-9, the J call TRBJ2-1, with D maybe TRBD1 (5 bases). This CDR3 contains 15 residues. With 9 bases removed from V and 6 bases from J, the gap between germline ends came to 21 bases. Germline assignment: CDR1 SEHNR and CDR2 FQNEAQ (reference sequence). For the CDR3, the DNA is TGTGCCAGTGAGTTCACAGGTCCGGGCGGCAATGAGCAGTTCTTC. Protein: CASEFTGPGGNEQFF. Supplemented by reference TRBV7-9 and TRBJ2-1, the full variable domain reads DTGVSQNPRHKITKRGQNVTFRCDPISEHNRLYWYRQTLGQGPEFLTYFQNEAQLEKSRLLSDRFSAERPKGSFSTLEIQRTEQGDSAMYLCASEFTGPGGNEQFFGPGTRLTVL.

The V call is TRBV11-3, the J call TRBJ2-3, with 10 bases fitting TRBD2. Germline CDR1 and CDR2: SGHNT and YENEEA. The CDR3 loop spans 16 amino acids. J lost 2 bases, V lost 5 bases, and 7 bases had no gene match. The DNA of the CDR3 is TGTGCCAGCAGCCAGGGGACTAGCGACACCACAGATACGCAGTATTTT. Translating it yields CASSQGTSDTTDTQYF.

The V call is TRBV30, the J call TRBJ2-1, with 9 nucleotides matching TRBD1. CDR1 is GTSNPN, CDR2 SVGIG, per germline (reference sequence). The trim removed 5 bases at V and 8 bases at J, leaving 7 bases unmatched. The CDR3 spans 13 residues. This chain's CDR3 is CAWAPWTGDEQFF. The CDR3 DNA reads TGTGCCTGGGCTCCATGGACAGGGGATGAGCAGTTCTTC.

Here the CDR3 reads CSVGGGAGTDTQYF. In DNA form, the CDR3 reads TGCAGCGTTGGAGGGGGGGCCGGCACAGATACGCAGTATTTT. This rearrangement joins TRBV29-1 to TRBJ2-3; a weak D match, TRBD2 (7 bases). CDR3 size: 14 residues. Germline V lookup: CDR1 SQVTM, CDR2 ANQGSEA. The V end lost 4 bases, the J end lost 1 base, and 12 bases lay between the germline ends.

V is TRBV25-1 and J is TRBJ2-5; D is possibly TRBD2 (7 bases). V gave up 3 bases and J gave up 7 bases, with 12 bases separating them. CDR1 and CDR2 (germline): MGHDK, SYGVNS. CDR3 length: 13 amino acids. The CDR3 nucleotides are TGTGCCAGCAGTGACGGGGGGCGAGGGACCCAGTACTTC. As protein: CASSDGGRGTQYF. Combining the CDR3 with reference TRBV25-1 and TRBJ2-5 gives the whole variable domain EADIYQTPRYLVIGTGKKITLECSQTMGHDKMYWYQQDPGMELHLIHYSYGVNSTEKGDLSSESTVSRIRTEHFPLTLESARPSHTSQYLCASSDGGRGTQYFGPGTRLLVL.

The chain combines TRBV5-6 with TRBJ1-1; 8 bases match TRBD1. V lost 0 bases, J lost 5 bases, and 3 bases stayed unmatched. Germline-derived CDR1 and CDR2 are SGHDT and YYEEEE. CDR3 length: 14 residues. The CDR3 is CASSLGTGKTEAFF. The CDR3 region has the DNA TGTGCCAGCAGCTTGGGGACAGGGAAGACTGAAGCTTTCTTT.

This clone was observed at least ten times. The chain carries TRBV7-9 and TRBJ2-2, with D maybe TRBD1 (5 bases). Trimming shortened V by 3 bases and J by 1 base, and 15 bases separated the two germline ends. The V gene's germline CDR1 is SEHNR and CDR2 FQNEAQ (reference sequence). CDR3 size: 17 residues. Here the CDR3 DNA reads TGTGCCAGCAGCTTTGAAGGGGCGCCGGGGAACACCGGGGAGCTGTTTTTT. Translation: CASSFEGAPGNTGELFF.

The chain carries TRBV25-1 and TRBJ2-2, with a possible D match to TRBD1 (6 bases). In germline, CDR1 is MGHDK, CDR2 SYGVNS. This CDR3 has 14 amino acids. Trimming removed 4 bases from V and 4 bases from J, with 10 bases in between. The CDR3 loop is CASSVQGSTGELFF. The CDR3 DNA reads TGTGCCAGCAGTGTTCAGGGGAGCACCGGGGAGCTGTTTTTT.

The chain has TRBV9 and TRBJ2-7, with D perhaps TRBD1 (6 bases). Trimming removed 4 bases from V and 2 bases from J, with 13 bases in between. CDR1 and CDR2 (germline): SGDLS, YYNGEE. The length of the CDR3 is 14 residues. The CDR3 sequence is CASSPQGPAYEQYF. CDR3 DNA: TGTGCCAGCAGCCCACAGGGTCCGGCCTACGAGCAGTACTTC.

The CDR3 DNA follows: TGCGCCAGCAGCTCGGAGCGGAGCACAGATACGCAGTATTTT. Amino acid sequence: CASSSERSTDTQYF. The V call is TRBV5-1, the J call TRBJ2-3; a possible D gene is TRBD2 (5 bases). Germline V gene sequence: CDR1 SGHRS, CDR2 YFSETQ. This CDR3 has 14 residues. V shed 3 bases and J shed 0 bases, with 8 bases lying between them.

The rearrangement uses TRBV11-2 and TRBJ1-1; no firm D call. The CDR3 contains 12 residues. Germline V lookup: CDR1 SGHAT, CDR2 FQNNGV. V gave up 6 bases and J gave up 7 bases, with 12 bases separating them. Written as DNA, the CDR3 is TGTGCCAGCAGTATGCGAGCTTTTGAAGCTTTCTTT. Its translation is CASSMRAFEAFF. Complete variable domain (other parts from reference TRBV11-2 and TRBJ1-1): EAGVAQSPRYKIIEKRQSVAFWCNPISGHATLYWYQQILGQGPKLLIQFQNNGVVDDSQLPKDRFSAERLKGVDSTLKIQPAKLEDSAVYLCASSMRAFEAFFGQGTRLTVV.

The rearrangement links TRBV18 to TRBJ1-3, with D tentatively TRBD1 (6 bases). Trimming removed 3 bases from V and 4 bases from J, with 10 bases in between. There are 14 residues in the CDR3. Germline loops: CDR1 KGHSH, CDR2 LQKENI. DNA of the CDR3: TGTGCCAGCTCACCCACAGGGTCCGGAAACACCATATATTTT. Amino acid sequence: CASSPTGSGNTIYF.

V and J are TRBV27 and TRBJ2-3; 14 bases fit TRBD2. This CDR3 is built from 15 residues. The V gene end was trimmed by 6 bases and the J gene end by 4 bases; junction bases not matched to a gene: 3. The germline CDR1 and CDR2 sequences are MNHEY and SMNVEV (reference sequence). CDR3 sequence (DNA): TGTGCCAGCAGGGGACTAGCGGGAGAGGCAGATACGCAGTATTTT. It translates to CASRGLAGEADTQYF.

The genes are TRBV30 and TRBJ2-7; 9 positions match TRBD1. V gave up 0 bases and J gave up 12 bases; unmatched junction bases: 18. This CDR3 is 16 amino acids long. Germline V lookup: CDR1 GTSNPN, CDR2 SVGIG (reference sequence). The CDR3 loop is CAWSVWPGQGPLTRYF. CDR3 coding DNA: TGTGCCTGGAGTGTCTGGCCGGGACAGGGCCCCCTTACGCGGTACTTC. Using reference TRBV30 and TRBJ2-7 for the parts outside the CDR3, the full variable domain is SQTIHQWPATLVQPVGSPLSLECTVEGTSNPNLYWYRQAAGRGLQLLFYSVGIGQISSEVPQNLSASRPQDRQFILSSKKLLLSDSGFYLCAWSVWPGQGPLTRYFGPGTRLTVT.